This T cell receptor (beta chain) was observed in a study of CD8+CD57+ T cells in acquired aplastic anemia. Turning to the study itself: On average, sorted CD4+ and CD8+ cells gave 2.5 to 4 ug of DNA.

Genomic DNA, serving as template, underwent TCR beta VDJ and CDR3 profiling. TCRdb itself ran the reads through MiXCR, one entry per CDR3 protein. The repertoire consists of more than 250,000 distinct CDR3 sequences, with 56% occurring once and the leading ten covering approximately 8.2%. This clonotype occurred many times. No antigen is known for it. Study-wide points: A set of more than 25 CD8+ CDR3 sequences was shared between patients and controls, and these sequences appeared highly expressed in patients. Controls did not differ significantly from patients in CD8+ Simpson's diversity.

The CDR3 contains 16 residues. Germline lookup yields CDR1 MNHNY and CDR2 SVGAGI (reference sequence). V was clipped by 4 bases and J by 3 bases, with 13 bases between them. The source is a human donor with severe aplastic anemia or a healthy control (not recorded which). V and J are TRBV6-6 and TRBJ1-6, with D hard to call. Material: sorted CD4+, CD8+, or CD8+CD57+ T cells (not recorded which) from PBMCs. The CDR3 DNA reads TGTGCCAGCAGTTGGATCCAGACCGACTATAATTCACCCCTCCACTTT. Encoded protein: CASSWIQTDYNSPLHF.